One sample yielded the 11 T cell receptor beta chains listed below, sequenced in a study of monozygotic twins with inflammatory bowel disease. TCRdb re-called the 5' RACE reads and shows each CDR3 protein once, DNA omitted. Its clone listing holds nearly 450,000 distinct CDR3 sequences. The material sequenced was blood. The receptor set was obtained from a human donor with ulcerative colitis or Crohn's disease, or a healthy co-twin of an affected twin (not recorded which).

The V call is TRBV3-1, the J call TRBJ2-7; without DNA, the TCRdb call of TRBD2 cannot be checked. This CDR3 has 15 residues. Germline CDR1 and CDR2: LGHDT and YNNKEL (reference sequence). CDR3: CASSRYRGEAYEQYF.

The V and J genes are TRBV7-2 and TRBJ2-1; the D call of TRBD2 rests on TCRdb alone, since no DNA is present to check it. Germline assignment: CDR1 SGHTA and CDR2 FQGNSA. The CDR3 is made up of 15 amino acids. The CDR3 loop reads CASRSYGTRGNEQFF. The variable domain in full, completed from reference TRBV7-2 and TRBJ2-1, reads GAGVSQSPSNKVTEKGKDVELRCDPISGHTALYWYRQSLGQGLEFLIYFQGNSAPDKSGLPSDRFSAERTGGSVSTLTIQRTQQEDSAVYLCASRSYGTRGNEQFFGPGTRLTVL.

CDR3 sequence: CASNTEQPQHF. The gene calls are TRBV6-1 and TRBJ1-5. This CDR3 is built from 11 residues. CDR1 is MNHNS, CDR2 SASEGT, per germline.

V is TRBV7-2 and J is TRBJ2-7; the D gene TCRdb calls, TRBD2, cannot be checked with no DNA. There are 16 residues in the CDR3. Germline CDR1 and CDR2: SGHTA and FQGNSA. CDR3 amino acids: CASSFSWASGSYEQYF.

The V and J genes are TRBV9 and TRBJ1-6; the TCRdb call, TRBD1, lacks DNA for checking. Per germline, CDR1 SGDLS and CDR2 YYNGEE. There are 15 residues in the CDR3. This CDR3 is CASSVGGHENSPLHF.

The rearrangement joins TRBV5-1 to TRBJ2-2; TCRdb lists TRBD1, though no DNA is available to test this call. The CDR3 consists of 15 residues. Germline lookup yields CDR1 SGHRS and CDR2 YFSETQ. CDR3 amino acids: CASSSGQANTGELFF.

The chain carries TRBV7-2 and TRBJ2-3; as DNA is missing, the TRBD2 call by TCRdb cannot be tested. Germline CDR1 reads SGHTA; CDR2 reads FQGNSA. This CDR3 is built from 15 residues. The CDR3 protein is CASSSIWRSTDTQYF.

The chain combines TRBV12-3 or TRBV12-4 with TRBJ2-2. CDR3 length: 12 amino acids. The CDR3 protein is CASSLTSGKLFF.

This sequence joins TRBV3-1 and TRBJ2-7. Germline V gene sequence: CDR1 LGHDT, CDR2 YNNKEL (reference sequence). This CDR3 has 14 residues. This chain's CDR3 is CASSPQPGPYEQYF.

V is TRBV10-3 and J is TRBJ1-3; TCRdb outputs TRBD1, but without DNA this stays unchecked. CDR3 length equals 16 residues. The germline CDR1 and CDR2 sequences are ENHRY and SYGVKD. The CDR3 sequence: CAISESGQGAGNTIYF.

The chain is built from TRBV28 and TRBJ1-5; TCRdb's D gene call, TRBD1, goes unchecked for lack of DNA. Germline assignment: CDR1 MDHEN and CDR2 SYDVKM. The CDR3 extends over 16 amino acids. The CDR3 reads CASSLSRRGEGQPQHF. Complete variable domain (other parts from reference TRBV28 and TRBJ1-5): DVKVTQSSRYLVKRTGEKVFLECVQDMDHENMFWYRQDPGLGLRLIYFSYDVKMKEKGDIPEGYSVSREKKERFSLILESASTNQTSMYLCASSLSRRGEGQPQHFGDGTRLSIL.